A selection of T cell receptor beta chains follows, all from one sample in a study of T cell changes during pregnancy in multiple sclerosis. Clones were read by immunoSEQ multiplex PCR, and TCRdb kept only the in-frame ones, dropping some. The sample has roughly 45,000 clones, 85% to 95% seen once. Sequenced here: CD8+ T cells from peripheral blood mononuclear cells, sampled in the first trimester of pregnancy. All receptors derive from a female donor with multiple sclerosis, enrolled in a pregnancy study. CDR3s include the opening cysteine and the closing phenylalanine or tryptophan. Each record gives: V gene, J gene, CDR3 length, D gene, clone size, CDR3 protein, CDR3 DNA. D genes are given only for firm matches. Clone size is shown for a subset of rows, as once, few, many or a class of expanded clone.

v_call: TRBV7-6
j_call: TRBJ2-3
cdr3_length: 16
d_call: TRBD2
clone_size: -
cdr3_aa: CASSLAAGGSTDTQYF
cdr3_nt: TGTGCCAGCAGCTTAGCAGCGGGAGGGAGCACAGATACGCAGTATTTT

v_call: TRBV5-6
j_call: TRBJ2-7
cdr3_length: 14
d_call: -
clone_size: -
cdr3_aa: CASSLGQGVIEQYF
cdr3_nt: TGTGCCAGCAGCTTGGGCCAGGGCGTGATCGAGCAGTACTTC

v_call: TRBV27
j_call: TRBJ2-1
cdr3_length: 15
d_call: -
clone_size: -
cdr3_aa: CASSQDGSSYNEQFF
cdr3_nt: TGTGCCAGCAGTCAGGACGGGAGCTCCTACAATGAGCAGTTCTTC

v_call: TRBV9
j_call: TRBJ1-1
cdr3_length: 15
d_call: -
clone_size: -
cdr3_aa: CASSVVPGGAPEAFF
cdr3_nt: TGTGCCAGCAGCGTAGTTCCGGGAGGGGCTCCTGAAGCTTTCTTT

v_call: TRBV27
j_call: TRBJ1-2
cdr3_length: 16
d_call: TRBD1
clone_size: -
cdr3_aa: CASSLSGGQGIYGYTF
cdr3_nt: TGTGCCAGCAGTTTATCGGGGGGACAGGGAATCTATGGCTACACCTTC

v_call: TRBV27
j_call: TRBJ2-1
cdr3_length: 17
d_call: TRBD2
clone_size: once
cdr3_aa: CASSLRAGLAGHNEQFF
cdr3_nt: TGTGCCAGCAGTCTTCGGGCGGGACTAGCGGGCCACAATGAGCAGTTCTTC

v_call: TRBV2
j_call: TRBJ1-1
cdr3_length: 12
d_call: TRBD1
clone_size: -
cdr3_aa: CASQGEEGDAFF
cdr3_nt: TGTGCCAGCCAGGGGGAGGAGGGTGACGCTTTCTTT

v_call: TRBV6-5
j_call: TRBJ2-3
cdr3_length: 13
d_call: -
clone_size: -
cdr3_aa: CASGGTSTDTQYF
cdr3_nt: TGTGCCAGCGGCGGAACTAGCACAGATACGCAGTATTTT

v_call: TRBV28
j_call: TRBJ1-2
cdr3_length: 16
d_call: -
clone_size: -
cdr3_aa: CASSNRGINNNYGYTF
cdr3_nt: TGTGCCAGCAGCAATCGCGGGATAAATAATAACTATGGCTACACCTTC

v_call: TRBV9
j_call: TRBJ2-5
cdr3_length: 14
d_call: -
clone_size: -
cdr3_aa: CASSVEAGEETQYF
cdr3_nt: TGTGCCAGCAGCGTAGAGGCAGGGGAGGAGACCCAGTACTTC

v_call: TRBV4-1
j_call: TRBJ1-3
cdr3_length: 15
d_call: TRBD1
clone_size: -
cdr3_aa: CASSHLYRGGNTIYF
cdr3_nt: TGCGCCAGCAGCCACCTATACAGGGGTGGAAACACCATATATTTT

v_call: TRBV9
j_call: TRBJ1-2
cdr3_length: 16
d_call: -
clone_size: once
cdr3_aa: CASSVDRDNANYGYTF
cdr3_nt: TGTGCCAGCAGCGTAGACCGGGACAATGCTAACTATGGCTACACCTTC

v_call: TRBV27
j_call: TRBJ1-1
cdr3_length: 14
d_call: TRBD1
clone_size: -
cdr3_aa: CASSQGDSGREAFF
cdr3_nt: TGTGCCAGCAGTCAAGGGGACAGCGGGAGAGAAGCTTTCTTT

v_call: TRBV4-2
j_call: TRBJ1-3
cdr3_length: 17
d_call: -
clone_size: -
cdr3_aa: CASSQEGWGGAGNTIYF
cdr3_nt: TGTGCCAGCAGCCAAGAGGGCTGGGGAGGGGCTGGAAACACCATATATTTT

v_call: TRBV19
j_call: TRBJ2-7
cdr3_length: 13
d_call: -
clone_size: -
cdr3_aa: CASSGLGFYEQYF
cdr3_nt: TGTGCCAGTAGTGGACTGGGATTCTACGAGCAGTACTTC

v_call: TRBV5-8
j_call: TRBJ1-5
cdr3_length: 15
d_call: -
clone_size: -
cdr3_aa: CASSLGSGFGQPQHF
cdr3_nt: TGTGCCAGCAGCCTTGGGTCCGGGTTCGGGCAGCCCCAGCATTTT

v_call: TRBV29-1
j_call: TRBJ2-7
cdr3_length: 13
d_call: -
clone_size: -
cdr3_aa: CSVEGIGTYEQYF
cdr3_nt: TGCAGCGTTGAGGGCATAGGGACATACGAGCAGTACTTC

v_call: TRBV10-2
j_call: TRBJ2-6
cdr3_length: 14
d_call: -
clone_size: -
cdr3_aa: CASTPGVGANVLTF
cdr3_nt: TGCGCCAGCACCCCGGGGGTTGGGGCCAACGTCCTGACTTTC

v_call: TRBV19
j_call: TRBJ2-3
cdr3_length: 15
d_call: TRBD1
clone_size: -
cdr3_aa: CASTLGQGHTDTQYF
cdr3_nt: TGTGCCAGTACCTTAGGACAGGGACACACAGATACGCAGTATTTT

v_call: TRBV19
j_call: TRBJ2-7
cdr3_length: 15
d_call: TRBD2
clone_size: once
cdr3_aa: CASSITVSGSYEQYF
cdr3_nt: TGTGCCAGTAGTATTACGGTTAGCGGGAGTTACGAGCAGTACTTC

v_call: TRBV6-5
j_call: TRBJ2-1
cdr3_length: 13
d_call: TRBD2
clone_size: -
cdr3_aa: CASSYGGGRVQFF
cdr3_nt: TGTGCCAGCAGTTACGGGGGCGGGAGGGTGCAGTTCTTC

v_call: TRBV11-2
j_call: TRBJ2-3
cdr3_length: 16
d_call: TRBD2
clone_size: -
cdr3_aa: CASRKTSGGLTDTQYF
cdr3_nt: TGTGCCAGCAGAAAAACTAGCGGGGGGTTGACAGATACGCAGTATTTT

v_call: TRBV5-1
j_call: TRBJ2-1
cdr3_length: 15
d_call: -
clone_size: -
cdr3_aa: CASSLYYQNDNEQFF
cdr3_nt: TGCGCCAGCAGCTTGTACTACCAGAACGACAATGAGCAGTTCTTC

v_call: TRBV2
j_call: TRBJ2-6
cdr3_length: 15
d_call: -
clone_size: -
cdr3_aa: CASRDISSGANVLTF
cdr3_nt: TGTGCCAGCAGGGACATTTCCTCTGGGGCCAACGTCCTGACTTTC

v_call: TRBV5-6
j_call: TRBJ2-7
cdr3_length: 16
d_call: -
clone_size: -
cdr3_aa: CASSPDGVVASYEQYF
cdr3_nt: TGTGCCAGCAGCCCGGACGGGGTCGTCGCGTCCTACGAGCAGTACTTC